This is a list of T cell receptor beta chains from one sample in a study of cytomegalovirus exposure and HLA in healthy donors. TCRdb's table, derived via immunoSEQ multiplex PCR, lists solely in-frame clones and lacks some. The sample contains over 65,000 clones, around 82% of which appear only once. Sequencing was done on a sample of PBMCs. The source is a man aged 50-59 years in good health and CMV-seronegative. Each CDR3 is given with its conserved first and last residue. Each record gives: J gene, clone size, D gene, V gene, CDR3 DNA, CDR3 protein. The D gene is left open where the match is weak. Rows may omit the clone size; those that give it use once, few, many or a size class.

TRBJ2-7,NA,TRBD1,TRBV15,TGTGCCACCAGCAGAGATCTGGGACAGGGGGCAAGGGAGCAGTACTTC,CATSRDLGQGAREQYF
TRBJ2-2,few,TRBD2,TRBV27,TGTGCCAGCAGTTCACGAACTAGCGGGGTTAACACCGGGGAGCTGTTTTTT,CASSSRTSGVNTGELFF
TRBJ1-4,NA,NA,TRBV5-1,TGCGCCAGCAGCTTCAAGGGGTTCGGGGAAAAACTGTTTTTT,CASSFKGFGEKLFF
TRBJ2-2,NA,TRBD1,TRBV11-2,TGTGCCAGCAGCTCCCGGGGACAGGGGGTAACCGGGGAGCTGTTTTTT,CASSSRGQGVTGELFF
TRBJ2-7,NA,TRBD2,TRBV10-2,TGCGCCAGCAGCCCCGGGACTAGCGTGCCCGAGCAGTACTTC,CASSPGTSVPEQYF
TRBJ2-1,NA,NA,TRBV27,TGTGCCAGCAGTTCAGTGACAGCAAAGGGGCCTTTCGGCTACAATGAGCAGTTCTTC,CASSSVTAKGPFGYNEQFF
TRBJ2-5,NA,NA,TRBV5-6,TGTGCCAGCAGCGTGCGATCCTATAGAGTGGAGACCCAGTACTTC,CASSVRSYRVETQYF
TRBJ2-3,few,NA,TRBV18,TGTGCCAGCTCACCAACGCCCAGTGGGGGCGCGGCAGATACGCAGTATTTT,CASSPTPSGGAADTQYF
TRBJ2-5,few,TRBD1,TRBV11-1,TGTGCCAGCAGCGAGCAGCCTACCGGGACAGGGAAAGAGACCCAGTACTTC,CASSEQPTGTGKETQYF
TRBJ1-2,NA,NA,TRBV9,TGTGCCAGCAGCGTCGACGACCGGGCAACAGGTGGAAACTATGGCTACACCTTC,CASSVDDRATGGNYGYTF
TRBJ2-7,NA,TRBD2,TRBV5-1,TGCGCCAGCAGCTTGTGGGGAGGGGAAGGGGAGCAGTACTTC,CASSLWGGEGEQYF
TRBJ2-2,NA,NA,TRBV28,TGTGCCAGCACCGGTCTCGCCGGGGAGCTGTTTTTT,CASTGLAGELFF
TRBJ2-5,NA,TRBD1,TRBV30,TGTGCCTGGAGTGTACAGGGGAAAGAGACCCAGTACTTC,CAWSVQGKETQYF
TRBJ2-4,NA,TRBD1,TRBV2,TGTGCCAGCTCGGGACAGGGGGACTTCAAAAACATTCAGTACTTC,CASSGQGDFKNIQYF